Presented here are 20 T cell receptor beta chains from one specimen sequenced in a study of blood T cell repertoires in COVID-19. Here immunoSEQ multiplex PCR was the method, and the copy in TCRdb shows in-frame clones only, minus some. The sample includes around 53,000 clones, about four fifths of them seen just once. Sequenced sample: peripheral blood. These receptors were taken from a man in his 70s with active COVID-19.

The J gene is TRBJ1-6, the V gene TRBV3-1 (or the pseudogene TRBV3-2); TRBD1 agrees at 7 bases. This CDR3 has 14 amino acids. CDR1 is LGHDT and CDR2 is YNNKEL in the germline V gene (reference sequence). J lost 6 bases, V lost 9 bases, and 8 bases had no gene match. The DNA for the CDR3 is TGTGCCAGTTCGAGGGACAGATTTAATTCACCCCTCCACTTT. Its translation: CASSRDRFNSPLHF.

This chain joins TRBV7-2 and TRBJ2-7; D remains ambiguous. V was pared by 5 bases and J by 3 bases, with 8 bases between. Germline V gene lookup returns CDR1 SGHTA and CDR2 FQGNSA. The CDR3 runs 12 residues. The CDR3 loop reads CASSRQVYEQYF. CDR3 nucleotides: TGTGCCAGCAGCCGCCAGGTCTACGAGCAGTACTTC.

This chain uses TRBV5-4 with TRBJ1-1, with 10 nucleotides matching TRBD1. With V trimmed by 5 bases and J by 3 bases, 4 bases remained unmatched. The germline V gene has CDR1 SGHNT and CDR2 YYREEE (reference sequence). The CDR3 is 14 residues long. In DNA, the CDR3 is TGTGCCAGCAGTTCCGGGACAGGGGACACTGAAGCTTTCTTT. Its protein product is CASSSGTGDTEAFF. The complete variable domain, with remaining parts taken from reference TRBV5-4 and TRBJ1-1, reads ETGVTQSPTHLIKTRGQQVTLRCSSQSGHNTVSWYQQALGQGPQFIFQYYREEENGRGNFPPRFSGLQFPNYSSELNVNALELDDSALYLCASSSGTGDTEAFFGQGTRLTVV.

The CDR3: CASSLSSGANIQYF. The CDR3, as DNA: TGCGCCAGCAGCTTATCCAGCGGAGCCAACATTCAGTACTTC. The chain combines TRBV5-1 with TRBJ2-4, with a tentative D call TRBD2 (5 bases). The CDR3 covers 14 residues. Germline lookup yields CDR1 SGHRS and CDR2 YFSETQ. Trimming took off 2 bases at V and 7 bases at J, with 13 bases between the two ends.

The chain carries TRBV11-2 and TRBJ2-5; 9 bases fit TRBD2. Germline lookup yields CDR1 SGHAT and CDR2 FQNNGV. The V and J ends lost 6 bases and 4 bases, in that order; junction bases with no gene match: 9. This CDR3 is 15 amino acids long. For the CDR3, the DNA is TGTGCCAGCAGGTCCCCGGGACTAGCAAGAGAGACCCAGTACTTC. Translated, it gives CASRSPGLARETQYF.

The chain carries TRBV7-2 and TRBJ2-7; D might be TRBD2 (6 bases). CDR1 and CDR2 from the germline V gene are SGHTA and FQGNSA. The CDR3 sequence is 15 residues long. V shed 5 bases and J shed 4 bases, with 18 bases lying between them. CDR3 residues: CASSPSSGEQYEQYF. CDR3 in DNA: TGTGCCAGCAGCCCGTCTTCGGGGGAGCAGTACGAGCAGTACTTC.

The chain joins TRBV7-8 to TRBJ1-4; 8 nucleotides match TRBD1. V lost 2 bases and J lost 7; bases outside the gene matches: 18. CDR3 length: 19 residues. CDR1 SGHVS and CDR2 FQNEAQ come from the germline V gene. The CDR3 sequence: CASSLRVGTPDRGVEKLFF. For the CDR3, the DNA is TGTGCCAGCAGCTTACGAGTGGGGACGCCCGACAGGGGCGTTGAAAAACTGTTTTTT.

V usage is TRBV11-3 and J usage is TRBJ2-1; D is unresolved. From germline, CDR1 is SGHNT and CDR2 YENEEA. CDR3 length: 12 residues. The V gene lost 4 bases and the J gene lost 6 bases, with 7 bases spanning the gap. CDR3 bases: TGTGCCAGCAGCTCCAGACTCAATGAGCAGTTCTTC. Translation: CASSSRLNEQFF.

The chain couples TRBV5-5 to TRBJ2-1; 11 bases align to TRBD2. CDR3 length: 15 amino acids. The V and J ends lost 4 bases and 12 bases, in that order; junction bases with no gene match: 12. The germline gives CDR1 SGHKS, CDR2 YYEKEE (reference sequence). The CDR3 sequence is CASSPGLAGGIGQFF. The CDR3 DNA follows: TGTGCCAGCAGCCCTGGACTAGCGGGCGGTATCGGGCAGTTCTTC.

The chain employs TRBV4-2 and TRBJ1-1, with D tentatively TRBD1 (6 bases). The germline gives CDR1 LGHNA, CDR2 YNFKEQ. The CDR3 length is 13 residues. V shed 1 base and J shed 11 bases, with 14 bases lying between them. The DNA of the CDR3 is TGTGCCAGCAGCCAAGTGGGGACACTGAAGGCTTTCTTT. It yields the protein CASSQVGTLKAFF.

This chain uses TRBV4-3 with TRBJ1-5; D not resolved. The CDR3 runs 15 residues. The germline CDR1 and CDR2 sequences are LGHNA and YSLEER. Trimming stripped 1 base from V and 4 bases from J, with 11 bases between. The DNA for the CDR3 is TGCGCCAGCAGCCAAGTCCCGGGAGGGAATCAGCCCCAGCATTTT. Protein product: CASSQVPGGNQPQHF.

This chain uses TRBV4-2 with TRBJ2-1, with TRBD2 matching 9 bases. The V gene end was trimmed by 1 base and the J gene end by 7 bases; junction bases not matched to a gene: 11. Germline values: CDR1 LGHNA, CDR2 YNFKEQ. The CDR3 is 17 amino acids. DNA of the CDR3: TGTGCCAGCAGCCAAGCCCTATGGATTAGCGGGAGAAATGAGCAGTTCTTC. Protein product: CASSQALWISGRNEQFF.

The chain couples TRBV14 to TRBJ2-1; TRBD2 is a possible D gene (7 bases). V lost 1 base to trimming and J lost 10 bases, with 14 bases between them. In germline, CDR1 is SGHDN, CDR2 FVKESK. The length of the CDR3 is 14 residues. As DNA, the CDR3 is TGTGCCAGCAGCCAAGTCACAGGGAGGGCAGAGCAGTTCTTC. Translated, it gives CASSQVTGRAEQFF. The full variable domain, completed using reference TRBV14 and TRBJ2-1, is EAGVTQFPSHSVIEKGQTVTLRCDPISGHDNLYWYRRVMGKEIKFLLHFVKESKQDESGMPNNRFLAERTGGTYSTLKVQPAELEDSGVYFCASSQVTGRAEQFFGPGTRLTVL.

This chain connects TRBV10-3 to TRBJ2-1; D perhaps matches TRBD2 (5 bases). Trimming took off 0 bases at V and 9 bases at J, with 12 bases between the two ends. The germline CDR1 and CDR2 sequences are ENHRY and SYGVKD. This CDR3 has 14 residues. The DNA for the CDR3 is TGTGCCATCAGTGAGTCCGGGGTAACTCTTGAGCAGTTCTTC. It yields the protein CAISESGVTLEQFF.

This chain connects TRBV11-2 to TRBJ1-2; TRBD1 aligns across 7 bases. After removal of 1 base from V and 6 bases from J, the junction contained 8 bases not matched to a gene. Germline CDR1 reads SGHAT; CDR2 reads FQNNGV. This CDR3 contains 15 residues. The CDR3 sequence is CASSLAPIQGNGYTF. Here the CDR3 DNA reads TGTGCCAGCAGCTTAGCCCCCATACAGGGGAATGGCTACACCTTC.

The genes are TRBV7-2 and TRBJ2-3, with 14 nucleotides matching TRBD2. Per the germline V gene, CDR1 is SGHTA and CDR2 is FQGNSA. Germline trimming cut 2 bases from V and 4 bases from J; bases unmatched to any gene: 5. This CDR3 contains 17 residues. The CDR3 region is CASSLKETSGRADTQYF. DNA for the CDR3: TGTGCCAGCAGCTTAAAAGAGACTAGCGGGAGGGCAGATACGCAGTATTTT.

The rearrangement links TRBV27 to TRBJ2-1; 9 nucleotides agree with TRBD2. Germline V gene lookup returns CDR1 MNHEY and CDR2 SMNVEV (reference sequence). The CDR3 consists of 17 residues. V was clipped by 4 bases and J by 3 bases; unmatched bases: 10. The CDR3 protein is CASSSPAGLAFYNEQFF. Written as DNA, the CDR3 is TGTGCCAGCAGTTCCCCGGCCGGACTAGCGTTCTACAATGAGCAGTTCTTC.

This sequence joins TRBV2 and TRBJ1-6, with D perhaps TRBD1 (5 bases). Per the germline V gene, CDR1 is SNHLY and CDR2 is FYNNEI. The CDR3 extends over 14 amino acids. The germline V and J ends were trimmed by 7 bases and 7 bases, with 14 bases remaining between them. The CDR3 reads CASTLGQGNSPLHF. CDR3 DNA: TGTGCCAGCACCCTAGGGCAGGGAAATTCACCCCTCCACTTT.

The chain carries TRBV19 and TRBJ2-3; TRBD2 agrees at 10 bases. V trimming: 3 bases; J trimming: 4 bases; junction bases outside the gene matches: 10. Germline values: CDR1 LNHDA, CDR2 SQIVND (reference sequence). This CDR3 has 17 residues. The CDR3 nucleotides read TGTGCCAGTAGTATGTCCCTAGCGGGAGTACGGGCAGATACGCAGTATTTT. This sequence encodes CASSMSLAGVRADTQYF.

This chain uses TRBV6-1 with TRBJ1-4; perhaps TRBD1 as D (5 bases). The CDR3 totals 16 residues. CDR1 and CDR2 from the germline V gene are MNHNS and SASEGT. Trimming removed 2 bases at V and 0 bases at J, with 10 bases between. The CDR3 loop reads CASSERQLATNEKLFF. The CDR3 bases are TGTGCCAGCAGTGAAAGACAGCTTGCAACTAATGAAAAACTGTTTTTT.